The clone carrying this T cell receptor beta chain came up a few times. A second about 7 to 12 cycle PCR used barcoded and J-beta primers. TCRdb re-analysed the 5' RACE reads in MiXCR, keeping a single row per CDR3 protein. The sample records some 800,000 distinct CDR3 sequences, around 43% being singletons. These data are taken from a study of blood T cells in healthy people across ages. With 1 base removed from V and 4 bases from J, the gap between germline ends came to 13 bases. This CDR3 spans 15 amino acids. The V gene's germline CDR1 is MNHEY and CDR2 SMNVEV (reference sequence). Total RNA extracted from each sample amounted to at least 5.5 micrograms.

Material: blood. The clonotype originates from a man aged 55-75 years in good health. The chain carries TRBV27 and TRBJ2-5; D perhaps matches TRBD1 (6 bases). The CDR3 DNA reads as TGTGCCAGCAGTTTATTGGGGGCTAAGGCAGAGACCCAGTACTTC. Its translation is CASSLLGAKAETQYF.